This T cell receptor beta chain was sequenced during a study of tumor-infiltrating lymphocytes in primary liver carcinoma (dated by TCRdb to between 2016 and 2019). Concerning the study at large: The five patients, three men and two women aged 30 to 69 years, had hepatocellular carcinoma (four) or combined HCC and intrahepatic cholangiocarcinoma (one). A total of 35 specimens from 5 patients, comprising 25 or so tumor regions, 5 adjacent noncancerous liver tissues and 5 peripheral blood samples, were covered by TCRbeta repertoire sequencing. The five patients had tumors of stage T1-T3 N0M0, with maximum diameters ranging from about 4 to 11 cm. High reproducibility was observed for the technical replicate repertoires, with mean shared-clone rates roughly 0.89 and correlation coefficients above 0.95. To link TCRbeta repertoire diversity with the local molecular phenotype, the approximately 24 tumor region samples were profiled using Agilent mRNA microarrays. Each sample produced about 3.5 to 8 million productive TCRbeta reads, and read depth showed no significant difference between tissue types. For each liver tumor, the study sampled five regions along with adjacent normal tissue and blood, and applied TCRbeta repertoire sequencing, expression microarrays and whole-exome sequencing. General findings and caveats noted by the study authors: Because sequencing covered only the TCR beta chain and unpaired alpha chains were not captured, true repertoire diversity is likely underestimated. Because the samples were bulk and unsorted, CD4+ and CD8+ T cell repertoires could not be compared. Only roughly 7-24% of top clones appeared in all five regions of a tumor, which suggests that tumor-infiltrating T cells are spatially heterogeneous. Pairs of tumor regions showed greater repertoire overlap (mean 36%) than tumor-adjacent pairs (roughly 17%) or tumor-blood pairs (roughly 15%), which is consistent with antigen-driven expansion. Only 4 or 5 patients were included in the study, and the authors note that the findings should be validated in a larger study. A significantly larger repertoire fraction was made up by the top 250 clones in tumors than in blood (p = 0.039).

A constant-region primer and ProtoScript II reverse transcriptase were used to reverse-transcribe TCRbeta-specific cDNA from about 530 ng total RNA. Three nested multiplex PCR rounds, following a slightly modified ARM-PCR procedure, were used to build the TCRbeta libraries. Sample barcodes and Illumina adapters were added in a final 25-cycle PCR using Deep VentR polymerase. Before sequencing, amplicons between 200 and 500 bp were purified from gel using a QIAquick gel extraction kit. An Illumina HiSeq 2500 was used to sequence the TCRbeta amplicons, generating 250-bp paired-end reads. From the authors' description of their analysis: Reads were quality-trimmed with Trimmomatic v0.33, and paired reads were merged with FLASH v1.2.11 to recover full CDR3 sequences. MiGEC v1.2.1b assigned V, D and J germline segments to the rearranged TCRbeta sequences. Clonotype statistics, along with Shannon-Wiener diversity indices, were calculated using VDJtools v1.0.0. Except for diversity analysis, only the 250 most abundant clonotypes of each sample were used in subsequent analyses to reduce sampling bias. In TCRdb, the public reads were trimmed at Q25 with fastp and aligned with MiXCR, with productive beta chains retained. Rows are combined by CDR3 protein, so each entry shows the most common genes and DNA. TCRdb's processing, not the study's, gives the V and J calls here. The sample table shows around 70,000 distinct CDR3 sequences, and 55% to 75% are seen once. About 27% of the sample is in the top ten clones.

Without any cell sorting, total RNA and DNA were extracted together from about 19-30 mg of bulk tissue using the AllPrep DNA/RNA mini kit. Surgical resection was performed in China between late 2015 and March 2016 on about five patients with histopathologically diagnosed primary liver carcinoma. At the time of sampling, the patients were treatment-naive and had chronic HBV infection. Five spatially separated regions were sampled from each tumor: the superior, inferior, left-lateral and right-lateral poles, plus the tumor centre. Histological examination found more than 80% viable tumor cells in every tumor sample. Pieces of fresh tumor and adjacent tissue were cut in half, with one half kept in RNAlater at -80 degrees C and the other half sent for histology. Points on this clonotype: Its specific antigen is unknown. No base quality information exists; no much larger clone differs at one position.

This TCR derives from a man aged 35 to 55 with primary liver carcinoma and hepatitis B virus infection. The sequencing sample was made of liver tumor tissue from sampling region 4. Interpreted using the paper, the cell subset or site label stands for: tumor region T4, right-lateral pole.

CDR3 reads: CASSLGLTGGTAPTDTQYF. The sequence in DNA is TGTGCCAGCAGCCTTGGACTAACAGGAGGCACGGCACCCACAGATACGCAGTATTTT. Recombination joined TRBV6-5 with TRBJ2-3; a tentative D match to TRBD2 spans 6 bases. From the cysteine through the phenylalanine, the CDR3 covers 19 amino acids. The entry retains the CDR3 DNA only, 57 bases that are in frame from base 1. V and J are truncated by 6 bases and 2 bases respectively, leaving an intervening sequence of 27 bases. From the germline V gene, CDR1 is MNHEY and CDR2 is SVGAGI.